These 29 T cell receptor beta chains share one sample of origin, sequenced in a study of blood T cell repertoires in COVID-19. Measured with immunoSEQ multiplex PCR; TCRdb has only the in-frame clones, and not every one. Found here are about 100,000 clones, 80% to 95% of them singletons; the top ten hold around 5.7%. The sample consisted of peripheral blood. The receptors here all came from a man in his 70s with acute or convalescent COVID-19.

The chain's CDR3 is CASSSRAGAPHQPQHF. CDR3 nucleotide sequence: TGTGCCAGCAGTTCTAGAGCAGGGGCCCCTCATCAGCCCCAGCATTTT. V usage is TRBV27 and J usage is TRBJ1-5, with TRBD1 as a possible D gene (6 bases). The CDR3 consists of 16 residues. Germline loops: CDR1 MNHEY, CDR2 SMNVEV (reference sequence). V lost 4 bases to trimming and J lost 5 bases, with 18 bases between them.

The rearrangement uses TRBV20-1 and TRBJ1-4; D not certain. The CDR3 totals 11 residues. Germline V lookup: CDR1 DFQATT, CDR2 SNEGSKA (reference sequence). The CDR3 bases are TGCAGCGCAACATCTAATGAAAAACTGTTTTTT. Protein product: CSATSNEKLFF.

The chain combines TRBV27 with TRBJ1-1, with 10 bases matching TRBD1. The germline V gene encodes CDR1 MNHEY and CDR2 SMNVEV (reference sequence). The CDR3 is 17 amino acids. The V segment lost 3 bases and the J segment 4 bases; nucleotides outside the gene matches: 11. CDR3 loop: CASSFDGTGEIPTEAFF. The CDR3 DNA is TGTGCCAGCAGTTTCGATGGGACAGGGGAAATACCCACTGAAGCTTTCTTT.

This chain connects TRBV5-4 to TRBJ1-2; D call uncertain. Per the germline V gene, CDR1 is SGHNT and CDR2 is YYREEE (reference sequence). The CDR3 consists of 15 residues. Trimming removed 0 bases from V and 5 bases from J, with 14 bases in between. DNA for the CDR3: TGTGCCAGCAGCTTGGGCCCGGGGAGGCAGTATGGCTACACCTTC. This codes for CASSLGPGRQYGYTF. Full variable domain (missing parts from reference TRBV5-4 and TRBJ1-2): ETGVTQSPTHLIKTRGQQVTLRCSSQSGHNTVSWYQQALGQGPQFIFQYYREEENGRGNFPPRFSGLQFPNYSSELNVNALELDDSALYLCASSLGPGRQYGYTFGSGTRLTVV.

The V and J genes are TRBV20-1 and TRBJ2-1; TRBD2 agrees at 7 bases. Germline CDR1 reads DFQATT; CDR2 reads SNEGSKA (reference sequence). Trimming took 3 bases from V and 0 from J; bases not matched to a gene: 2. This CDR3 contains 14 residues. The CDR3 DNA is TGCAGTGCTAGTAGGACTAGCTCCTACAATGAGCAGTTCTTC. It translates to CSASRTSSYNEQFF.

V usage is TRBV5-8 and J usage is TRBJ1-4; possible D gene TRBD1, 5 bases. The germline V gene has CDR1 SGHTS and CDR2 YDEGEE. V shed 0 bases and J shed 6 bases, with 15 bases lying between them. The CDR3 is 16 amino acids. The chain's CDR3 is CASSLALGLRDEKLFF. CDR3 sequence (DNA): TGTGCCAGCAGCTTGGCCCTGGGGCTTAGGGATGAAAAACTGTTTTTT. The whole variable domain, filled in from reference TRBV5-8 and TRBJ1-4, reads EAGVTQSPTHLIKTRGQQATLRCSPISGHTSVYWYQQALGLGLQFLLWYDEGEERNRGNFPPRFSGRQFPNYSSELNVNALELEDSALYLCASSLALGLRDEKLFFGSGTQLSVL.

The chain combines TRBV30 with TRBJ1-2, with D maybe TRBD1 (6 bases). Germline V gene lookup returns CDR1 GTSNPN and CDR2 SVGIG (reference sequence). Trimming took off 3 bases at V and 8 bases at J, with 16 bases between the two ends. CDR3 length: 13 residues. CDR3 loop: CAWSDLGAGGYTF. CDR3 nucleotides: TGTGCCTGGAGCGACCTGGGGGCAGGGGGCTACACCTTC.

This clone was picked up a small number of times. V is TRBV21-1 and J is TRBJ2-5; the listed D gene, TRBD2, was not tested against the DNA. TRBV21-1 is a recognized pseudogene. This CDR3 is 14 amino acids long. CDR3 amino acids: CASSLVQGGETQYF. CDR3 sequence (DNA): TGTGCCAGCAGTTTGGTTCAGGGAGGGGAGACCCAGTACTTC.

This sequence joins TRBV29-1 and TRBJ2-7; TRBD2 matches 7 bases. CDR1 SQVTM and CDR2 ANQGSEA come from the germline V gene. The CDR3 sequence is 13 residues long. V was pared by 5 bases and J by 2 bases, with 6 bases of the junction left unmatched. CDR3 in amino acids: CSVFTSETYEQYF. CDR3 DNA sequence: TGCAGCGTTTTCACTAGCGAGACCTACGAGCAGTACTTC.

V usage is TRBV4-3 and J usage is TRBJ2-7, with 7 bases matching TRBD2. The CDR3 extends over 14 amino acids. J was trimmed by 1 base and V by 4 bases; bases with no gene match: 4. Germline loops: CDR1 LGHNA, CDR2 YSLEER. The CDR3 DNA reads as TGCGCCAGCAGCCCTCAGCGGGATTCCTACGAGCAGTACTTC. Protein: CASSPQRDSYEQYF.

The chain links TRBV28 to TRBJ1-2, with TRBD1 matching over 9 bases. J lost 8 bases, V lost 5 bases, and 0 bases had no gene match. The germline gives CDR1 MDHEN, CDR2 SYDVKM. The CDR3 length is 11 residues. This CDR3 is CASSTGGGYTF. The CDR3 DNA is TGTGCCAGCAGTACAGGGGGCGGCTACACCTTC.

This clone was observed once. V gene TRBV5-1 combines with J gene TRBJ1-1; 8 bases are shared with TRBD1. J gave up 5 bases and V 2 bases, and 14 bases lay outside the gene matches. CDR3 length: 17 residues. CDR1 and CDR2 (germline): SGHRS, YFSETQ. CDR3 sequence: CASSFLPEIQGGTEAFF. DNA for the CDR3: TGCGCCAGCAGCTTTCTCCCCGAAATACAGGGGGGGACTGAAGCTTTCTTT.

The rearrangement uses TRBV11-2 and TRBJ2-3; 12 bases align to TRBD2. Per the germline V gene, CDR1 is SGHAT and CDR2 is FQNNGV. The CDR3 runs 17 residues. With V trimmed by 4 bases and J by 4 bases, 9 bases remained unmatched. The CDR3 is CASSSPTSGRFPDTQYF. DNA of the CDR3: TGTGCCAGCAGCTCTCCGACTAGCGGGAGATTCCCAGATACGCAGTATTTT.

This clone was recorded a few times. The chain couples TRBV27 to TRBJ2-7; 8 positions agree with TRBD2. Looked up from germline, CDR1 is MNHEY and CDR2 is SMNVEV (reference sequence). The CDR3 runs 14 residues. J gave up 3 bases and V 3 bases, and 4 bases lay outside the gene matches. The CDR3 loop reads CASSLLAGNYEQYF. CDR3 nucleotide sequence: TGTGCCAGCAGTTTGTTAGCGGGGAACTACGAGCAGTACTTC.

This clone occurred once. J is TRBJ2-1 and V is TRBV5-4; D might be TRBD1 (6 bases). The CDR3 runs to 13 residues. V shed 3 bases and J shed 9 bases, with 13 bases lying between them. CDR1 is SGHNT and CDR2 is YYREEE in the germline V gene (reference sequence). Written as DNA, the CDR3 is TGTGCCAGCAGCTCACACAGGGCCGCTGAGCAGTTCTTC. This codes for CASSSHRAAEQFF.

CDR3 sequence (DNA): TGTGCCAGTAGGAACCCGGGACAGGGGGCCCACAATGAGCAGTTCTTC. Its translation: CASRNPGQGAHNEQFF. V usage is TRBV19 and J usage is TRBJ2-1; 12 nucleotides match TRBD1. The V gene end was trimmed by 6 bases and the J gene end by 5 bases; junction bases not matched to a gene: 8. The germline V gene encodes CDR1 LNHDA and CDR2 SQIVND (reference sequence). The CDR3 has 16 amino acids.

The chain has TRBV2 and TRBJ1-3; D perhaps matches TRBD1 (5 bases). The germline gives CDR1 SNHLY, CDR2 FYNNEI. The CDR3 has 15 residues. V gave up 6 bases and J gave up 0 bases, with 12 bases separating them. Here the CDR3 DNA reads TGTGCCAGCAGCTTGGACATCCCCTCTGGAAACACCATATATTTT. Protein product: CASSLDIPSGNTIYF. Variable domain in full (rest from reference TRBV2 and TRBJ1-3): EPEVTQTPSHQVTQMGQEVILRCVPISNHLYFYWYRQILGQKVEFLVSFYNNEISEKSEIFDDQFSVERPDGSNFTLKIRSTKLEDSAMYFCASSLDIPSGNTIYFGEGSWLTVV.

V gene TRBV5-4 combines with J gene TRBJ1-2; 12 positions match TRBD1. The CDR3 is 15 residues long. V trimming: 3 bases; J trimming: 6 bases; junction bases outside the gene matches: 6. Germline CDR1 SGHNT, CDR2 YYREEE (reference sequence). Here the CDR3 DNA reads TGTGCCAGCAGCTCGGGGGGGACAGGGGGCCATGGCTACACCTTC. Translation gives CASSSGGTGGHGYTF. Filled out from reference TRBV5-4 and TRBJ1-2, the complete variable domain reads ETGVTQSPTHLIKTRGQQVTLRCSSQSGHNTVSWYQQALGQGPQFIFQYYREEENGRGNFPPRFSGLQFPNYSSELNVNALELDDSALYLCASSSGGTGGHGYTFGSGTRLTVV.

This chain joins TRBV3-1 (or the pseudogene TRBV3-2) and TRBJ1-2, with TRBD1 identical over 9 bases. Trimming cost V 7 bases and J 1 base; bases outside gene matches: 10. Germline loops: CDR1 LGHDT, CDR2 YNNKEL (reference sequence). The CDR3 is made up of 16 amino acids. This CDR3 reads CASTFGQGPVNYGYTF. The DNA of the CDR3 is TGTGCCAGCACCTTCGGACAGGGGCCGGTTAACTATGGCTACACCTTC.

In this sample, this clone turned up once. The chain combines TRBV18 with TRBJ2-1; no clear D gene. The CDR3 spans 13 residues. Germline assignment: CDR1 KGHSH and CDR2 LQKENI. Trimming stripped 6 bases from V and 9 bases from J, with 15 bases between. The chain's CDR3 is CASSPPSGGEQFF. As DNA, the CDR3 is TGTGCCAGCTCCCCCCCGAGTGGCGGTGAGCAGTTCTTC.

This clone was seen a single time. This chain connects TRBV6-2 or TRBV6-3 to TRBJ1-1; maybe TRBD1 (5 bases). CDR1 and CDR2 (germline): MNHEY, SVGEGT. The V and J ends lost 2 bases and 7 bases respectively, with 11 bases between them. This CDR3 contains 13 residues. CDR3 bases: TGTGCCAGCAGTTACGGTCCCCAGGGTGAAGCTTTCTTT. Translation gives CASSYGPQGEAFF.

This clone was observed a single time. This chain links TRBV13 with TRBJ2-7; a possible D gene is TRBD2 (5 bases). Germline values: CDR1 PRHDT, CDR2 FYEKMQ (reference sequence). The germline V and J ends were trimmed by 1 base and 5 bases, with 9 bases remaining between them. This CDR3 has 13 residues. This CDR3 is CASSLVPGDEQYF. For the CDR3, the DNA is TGTGCCAGCAGCTTAGTCCCCGGGGACGAGCAGTACTTC.

V and J are TRBV19 and TRBJ1-1; D unclear. Germline V gene sequence: CDR1 LNHDA, CDR2 SQIVND (reference sequence). Trimming cost V 5 bases and J 1 base, with 20 bases left between them. This CDR3 spans 17 amino acids. Here the CDR3 DNA reads TGTGCCAGTAGTTCAACTAGACGGGGTGCGCGGAACACTGAAGCTTTCTTT. Its protein is CASSSTRRGARNTEAFF.

In DNA, the CDR3 is TGTGCCAGCAGTTACGAGATGACTAATGAAAAACTGTTTTTT. Encoded protein: CASSYEMTNEKLFF. The rearrangement links TRBV6-5 to TRBJ1-4, with D unclear. Trimming removed 2 bases from V and 2 bases from J, with 6 bases in between. This CDR3 comprises 14 residues. Germline values: CDR1 MNHEY, CDR2 SVGAGI.

The gene calls are TRBV2 and TRBJ1-6, with a tentative D call TRBD1 (5 bases). Germline-derived CDR1 and CDR2 are SNHLY and FYNNEI. The V gene lost 6 bases and the J gene lost 9 bases, with 9 bases spanning the gap. The length of the CDR3 is 12 residues. CDR3 loop: CASRQGRSPLHF. The DNA for the CDR3 is TGTGCCAGCAGGCAGGGTCGTTCACCCCTCCACTTT.

The V and J genes are TRBV7-9 and TRBJ1-4; TRBD1 might be the D (5 bases). Per the germline V gene, CDR1 is SEHNR and CDR2 is FQNEAQ (reference sequence). The CDR3 is made up of 14 amino acids. The V and J ends lost 6 bases and 0 bases respectively, with 8 bases between them. CDR3 protein: CASSDSSTNEKLFF. The CDR3 DNA reads as TGTGCCAGCAGTGACAGTTCAACTAATGAAAAACTGTTTTTT.

The rearrangement links TRBV5-4 to TRBJ2-7; maybe TRBD1 (6 bases). V shed 0 bases and J shed 6 bases, with 13 bases lying between them. The germline gives CDR1 SGHNT, CDR2 YYREEE (reference sequence). This CDR3 contains 14 residues. CDR3 nucleotides: TGTGCCAGCAGCTTGGATCAGGGGTTAACCGAGCAGTACTTC. Translating gives CASSLDQGLTEQYF.

The V and J genes are TRBV5-1 and TRBJ2-2; D is undetermined. The CDR3 consists of 13 residues. V was shortened by 5 bases and J by 1 base, with 6 bases between the two germline ends. From germline, CDR1 is SGHRS and CDR2 YFSETQ. CDR3 amino acids: CASRRQNTGELFF. The CDR3 DNA is TGCGCCAGCAGGCGACAGAACACCGGGGAGCTGTTTTTT.

The table lists this clone with a count of one. The chain couples TRBV4-1 to TRBJ1-2; tentatively, D is TRBD1 (5 bases). The germline V and J ends were trimmed by 2 bases and 7 bases, with 17 bases remaining between them. CDR1 and CDR2 (germline): MGHRA, YSYEKL. This CDR3 spans 15 amino acids. CDR3 residues: CASSQWDGGSPGYTF. The CDR3 region has the DNA TGCGCCAGCAGCCAATGGGATGGGGGGTCCCCTGGCTACACCTTC.